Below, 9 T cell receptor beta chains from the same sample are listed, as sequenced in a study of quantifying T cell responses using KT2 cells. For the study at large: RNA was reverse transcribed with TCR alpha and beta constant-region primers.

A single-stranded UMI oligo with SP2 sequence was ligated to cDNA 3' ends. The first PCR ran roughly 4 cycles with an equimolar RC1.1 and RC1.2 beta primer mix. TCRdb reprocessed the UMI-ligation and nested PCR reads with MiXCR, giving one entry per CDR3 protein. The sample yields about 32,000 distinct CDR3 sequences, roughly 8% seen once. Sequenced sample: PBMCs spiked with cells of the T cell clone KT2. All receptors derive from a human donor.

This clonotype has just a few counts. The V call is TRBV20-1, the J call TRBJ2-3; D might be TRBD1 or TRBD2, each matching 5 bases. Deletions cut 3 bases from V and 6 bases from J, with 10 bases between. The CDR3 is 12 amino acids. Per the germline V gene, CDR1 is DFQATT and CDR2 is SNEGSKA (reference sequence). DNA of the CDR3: TGCAGTGCTAGGGGGGACGGTGATACGCAGTATTTT. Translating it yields CSARGDGDTQYF.

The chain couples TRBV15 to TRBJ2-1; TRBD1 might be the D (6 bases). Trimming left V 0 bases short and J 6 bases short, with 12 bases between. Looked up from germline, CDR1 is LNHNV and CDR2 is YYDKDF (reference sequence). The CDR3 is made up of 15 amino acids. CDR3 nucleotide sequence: TGTGCCACCAGCAGAGAAGGGCCAGGGGTCAATGAGCAGTTCTTC. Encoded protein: CATSREGPGVNEQFF.

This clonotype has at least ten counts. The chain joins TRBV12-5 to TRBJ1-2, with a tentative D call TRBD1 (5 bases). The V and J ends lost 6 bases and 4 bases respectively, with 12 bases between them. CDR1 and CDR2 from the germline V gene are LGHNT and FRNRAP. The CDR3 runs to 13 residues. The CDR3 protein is CASGPDSPYGYTF. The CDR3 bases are TGTGCTAGTGGCCCTGACAGTCCCTATGGCTACACCTTC.

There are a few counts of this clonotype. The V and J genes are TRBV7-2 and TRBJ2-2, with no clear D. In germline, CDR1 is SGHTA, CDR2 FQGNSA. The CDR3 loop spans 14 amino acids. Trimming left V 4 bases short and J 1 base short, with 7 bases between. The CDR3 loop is CASSSFRNTGELFF. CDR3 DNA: TGTGCCAGCAGCTCCTTCCGGAACACCGGGGAGCTGTTTTTT. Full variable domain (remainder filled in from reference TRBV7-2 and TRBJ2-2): GAGVSQSPSNKVTEKGKDVELRCDPISGHTALYWYRQSLGQGLEFLIYFQGNSAPDKSGLPSDRFSAERTGGSVSTLTIQRTQQEDSAVYLCASSSFRNTGELFFGEGSRLTVL.

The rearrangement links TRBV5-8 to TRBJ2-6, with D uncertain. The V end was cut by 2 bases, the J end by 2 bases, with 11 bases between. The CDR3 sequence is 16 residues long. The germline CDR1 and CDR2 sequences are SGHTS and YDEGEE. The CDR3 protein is CASSLGGQAGANVLTF. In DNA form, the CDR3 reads TGTGCCAGCAGCTTAGGTGGGCAGGCTGGGGCCAACGTCCTGACTTTC. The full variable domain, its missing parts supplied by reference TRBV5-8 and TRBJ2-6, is EAGVTQSPTHLIKTRGQQATLRCSPISGHTSVYWYQQALGLGLQFLLWYDEGEERNRGNFPPRFSGRQFPNYSSELNVNALELEDSALYLCASSLGGQAGANVLTFGAGSRLTVL.

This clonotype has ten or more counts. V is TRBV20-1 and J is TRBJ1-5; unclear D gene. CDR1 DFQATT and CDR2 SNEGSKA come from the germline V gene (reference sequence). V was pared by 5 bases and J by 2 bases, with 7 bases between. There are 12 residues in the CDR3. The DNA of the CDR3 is TGCAGTGCTGGACCGGGCAATCAGCCCCAGCATTTT. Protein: CSAGPGNQPQHF.

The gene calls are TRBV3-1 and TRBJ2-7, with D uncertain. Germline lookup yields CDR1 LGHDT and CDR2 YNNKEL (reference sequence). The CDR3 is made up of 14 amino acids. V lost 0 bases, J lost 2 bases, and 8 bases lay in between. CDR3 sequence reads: CASSQEAGTYEQYF. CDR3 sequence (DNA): TGTGCCAGCAGCCAAGAGGCCGGTACCTACGAGCAGTACTTC.

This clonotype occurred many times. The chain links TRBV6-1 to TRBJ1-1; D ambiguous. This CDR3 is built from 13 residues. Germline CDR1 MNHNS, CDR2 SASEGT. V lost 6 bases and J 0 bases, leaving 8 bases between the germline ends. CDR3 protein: CASRAGLNTEAFF. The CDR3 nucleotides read TGTGCCAGCAGGGCTGGACTGAACACTGAAGCTTTCTTT.

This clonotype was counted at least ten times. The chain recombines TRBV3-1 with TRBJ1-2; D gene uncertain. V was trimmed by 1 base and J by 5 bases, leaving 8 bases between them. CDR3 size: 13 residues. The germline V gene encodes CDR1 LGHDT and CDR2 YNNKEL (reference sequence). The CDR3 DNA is TGTGCCAGCAGCCAAGGTAGCAGATATGGCTACACCTTC. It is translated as CASSQGSRYGYTF.